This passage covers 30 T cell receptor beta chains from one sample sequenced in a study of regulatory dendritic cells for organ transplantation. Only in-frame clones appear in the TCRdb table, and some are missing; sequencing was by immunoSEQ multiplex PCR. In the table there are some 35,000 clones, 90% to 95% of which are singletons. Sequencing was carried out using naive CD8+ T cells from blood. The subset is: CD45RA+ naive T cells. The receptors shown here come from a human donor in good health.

The CDR3 region is CASSSSRGGLETQYF. CDR3 coding DNA: TGTGCCAGCAGCTCGTCGCGGGGGGGCTTGGAGACCCAGTACTTC. The rearrangement links TRBV7-9 to TRBJ2-5, with TRBD2 matching over 9 bases. The germline gives CDR1 SEHNR, CDR2 FQNEAQ (reference sequence). This CDR3 region has 15 residues. Losses at the gene ends were 4 bases for V and 5 bases for J; bases not matched to a gene: 8. The whole variable domain, remainder taken from reference TRBV7-9 and TRBJ2-5, is DTGVSQNPRHKITKRGQNVTFRCDPISEHNRLYWYRQTLGQGPEFLTYFQNEAQLEKSRLLSDRFSAERPKGSFSTLEIQRTEQGDSAMYLCASSSSRGGLETQYFGPGTRLLVL.

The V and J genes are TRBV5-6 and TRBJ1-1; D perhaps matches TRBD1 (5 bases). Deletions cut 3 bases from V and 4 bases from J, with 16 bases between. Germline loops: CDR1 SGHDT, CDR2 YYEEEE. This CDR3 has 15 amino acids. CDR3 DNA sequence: TGTGCCAGCAGCTCTACATACCAGGGATTCACTGAAGCTTTCTTT. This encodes CASSSTYQGFTEAFF.

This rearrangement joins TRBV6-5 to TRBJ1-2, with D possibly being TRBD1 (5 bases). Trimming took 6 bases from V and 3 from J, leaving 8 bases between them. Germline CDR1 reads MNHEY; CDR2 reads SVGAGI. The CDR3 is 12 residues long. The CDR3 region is CASRAGHYGYTF. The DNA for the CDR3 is TGTGCCAGCAGGGCGGGACACTATGGCTACACCTTC.

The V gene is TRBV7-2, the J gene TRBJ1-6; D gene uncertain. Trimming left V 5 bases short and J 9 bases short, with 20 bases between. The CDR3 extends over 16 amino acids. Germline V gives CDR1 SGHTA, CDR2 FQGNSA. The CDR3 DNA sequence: TGTGCCAGCAGCCCGTACAGATTTGATACTACTTCACCCCTCCACTTT. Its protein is CASSPYRFDTTSPLHF. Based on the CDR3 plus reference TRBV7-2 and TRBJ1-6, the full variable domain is GAGVSQSPSNKVTEKGKDVELRCDPISGHTALYWYRQSLGQGLEFLIYFQGNSAPDKSGLPSDRFSAERTGGSVSTLTIQRTQQEDSAVYLCASSPYRFDTTSPLHFGNGTRLTVT.

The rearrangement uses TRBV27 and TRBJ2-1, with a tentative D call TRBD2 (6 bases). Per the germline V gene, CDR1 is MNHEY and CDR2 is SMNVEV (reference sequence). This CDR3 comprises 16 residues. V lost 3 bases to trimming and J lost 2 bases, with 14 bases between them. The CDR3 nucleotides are TGTGCCAGCAGTTTGTCATCGGGAGAGACCTACAATGAGCAGTTCTTC. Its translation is CASSLSSGETYNEQFF.

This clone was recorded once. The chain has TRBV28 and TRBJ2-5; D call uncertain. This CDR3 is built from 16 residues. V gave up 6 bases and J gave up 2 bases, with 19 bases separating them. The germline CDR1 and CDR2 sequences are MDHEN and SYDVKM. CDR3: CASRPRFGPDQETQYF. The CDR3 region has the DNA TGTGCCAGCAGGCCCCGGTTTGGCCCGGATCAAGAGACCCAGTACTTC.

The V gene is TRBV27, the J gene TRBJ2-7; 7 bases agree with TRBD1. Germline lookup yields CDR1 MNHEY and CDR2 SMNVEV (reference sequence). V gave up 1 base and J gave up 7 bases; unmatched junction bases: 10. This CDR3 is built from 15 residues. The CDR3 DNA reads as TGTGCCAGCAGTTTATTTCGGCAGGGGGAACCTGAGCAGTACTTC. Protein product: CASSLFRQGEPEQYF.

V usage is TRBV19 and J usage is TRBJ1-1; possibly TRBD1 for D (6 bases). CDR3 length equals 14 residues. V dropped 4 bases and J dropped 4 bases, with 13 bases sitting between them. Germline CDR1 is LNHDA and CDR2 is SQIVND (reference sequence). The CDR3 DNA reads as TGTGCCAGTAGTACCTATACAGGGTTCACTGAAGCTTTCTTT. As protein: CASSTYTGFTEAFF.

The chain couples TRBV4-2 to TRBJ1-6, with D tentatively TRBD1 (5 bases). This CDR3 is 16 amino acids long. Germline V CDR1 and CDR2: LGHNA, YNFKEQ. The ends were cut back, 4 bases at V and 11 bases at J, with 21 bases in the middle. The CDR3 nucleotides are TGTGCCAGCAGCCCGAGGCAGGCAGGGACTAGGGCACCCCTCCACTTT. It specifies CASSPRQAGTRAPLHF.

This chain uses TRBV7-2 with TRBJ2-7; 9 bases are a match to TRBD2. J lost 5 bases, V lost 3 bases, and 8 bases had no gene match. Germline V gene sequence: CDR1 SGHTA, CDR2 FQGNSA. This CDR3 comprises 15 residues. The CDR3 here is CASSFRGRGVDEQYF. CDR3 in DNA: TGTGCCAGCAGCTTCCGCGGGAGGGGTGTCGACGAGCAGTACTTC. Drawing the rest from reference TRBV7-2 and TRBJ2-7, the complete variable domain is GAGVSQSPSNKVTEKGKDVELRCDPISGHTALYWYRQSLGQGLEFLIYFQGNSAPDKSGLPSDRFSAERTGGSVSTLTIQRTQQEDSAVYLCASSFRGRGVDEQYFGPGTRLTVT.

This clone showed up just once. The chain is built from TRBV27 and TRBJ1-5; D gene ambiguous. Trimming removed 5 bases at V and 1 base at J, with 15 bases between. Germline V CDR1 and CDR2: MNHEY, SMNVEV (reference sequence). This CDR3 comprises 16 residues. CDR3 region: CASSPRWEGSNQPQHF. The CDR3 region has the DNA TGTGCCAGCAGTCCCCGTTGGGAGGGCAGCAATCAGCCCCAGCATTTT.

The CDR3 DNA reads as TGTGCCGGCGCCAGGGGCAGGGATCAGCCCCAGCATTTT. Protein product: CAGARGRDQPQHF. The gene calls are TRBV7-6 and TRBJ1-5; maybe TRBD1 (6 bases). CDR1 and CDR2 (germline): SGHVS, FNYEAQ. V lost 11 bases and J lost 5, with 16 bases in between. This CDR3 contains 13 residues.

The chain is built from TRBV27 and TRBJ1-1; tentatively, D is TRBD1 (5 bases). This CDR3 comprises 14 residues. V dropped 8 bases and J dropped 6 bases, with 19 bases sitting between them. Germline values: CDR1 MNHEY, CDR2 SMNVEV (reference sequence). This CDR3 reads CASPRPWGSPEAFF. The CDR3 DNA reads TGTGCCAGCCCTCGCCCCTGGGGGAGCCCTGAAGCTTTCTTT.

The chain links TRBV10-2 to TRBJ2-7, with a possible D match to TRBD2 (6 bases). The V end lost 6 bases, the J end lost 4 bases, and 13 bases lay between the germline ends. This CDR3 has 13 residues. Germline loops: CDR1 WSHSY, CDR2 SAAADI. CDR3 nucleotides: TGCGCCAGCAGAAGTACGGGAGCATACGAGCAGTACTTC. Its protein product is CASRSTGAYEQYF.

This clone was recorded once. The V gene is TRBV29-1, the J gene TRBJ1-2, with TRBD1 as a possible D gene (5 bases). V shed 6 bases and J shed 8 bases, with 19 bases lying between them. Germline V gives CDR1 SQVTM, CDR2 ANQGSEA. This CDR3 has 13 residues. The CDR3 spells CSVTGTGLEGYTF. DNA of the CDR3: TGCAGCGTCACTGGGACGGGTTTGGAAGGCTACACCTTC.

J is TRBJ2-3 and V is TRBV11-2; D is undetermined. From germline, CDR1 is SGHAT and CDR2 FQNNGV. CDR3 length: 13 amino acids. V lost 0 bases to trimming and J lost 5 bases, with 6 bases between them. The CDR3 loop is CASSLDPQDTQYF. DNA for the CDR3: TGTGCCAGCAGCTTAGATCCCCAAGATACGCAGTATTTT.

The CDR3 protein is CASSQPYDALGENTEAFF. The CDR3 coding sequence is TGCGCCAGCAGCCAACCCTACGACGCTCTTGGGGAGAACACTGAAGCTTTCTTT. The chain uses TRBV4-3 and TRBJ1-1; D remains unclear. Germline lookup yields CDR1 LGHNA and CDR2 YSLEER. The CDR3 extends over 18 amino acids. V lost 2 bases, J lost 1 base, and 20 bases lay in between.

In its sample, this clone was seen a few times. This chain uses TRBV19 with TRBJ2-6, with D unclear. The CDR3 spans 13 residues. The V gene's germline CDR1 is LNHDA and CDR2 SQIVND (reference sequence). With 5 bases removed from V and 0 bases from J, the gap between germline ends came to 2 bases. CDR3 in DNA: TGTGCCAGTAGTTCCTCTGGGGCCAACGTCCTGACTTTC. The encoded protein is CASSSSGANVLTF.

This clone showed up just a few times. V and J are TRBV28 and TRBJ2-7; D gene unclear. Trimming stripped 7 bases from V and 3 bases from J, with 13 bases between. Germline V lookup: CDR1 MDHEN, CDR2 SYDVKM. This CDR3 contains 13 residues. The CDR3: CASKEIRDYEQYF. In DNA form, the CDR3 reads TGTGCCAGCAAGGAGATTAGGGACTACGAGCAGTACTTC.

The CDR3 DNA reads TGTGCCAGCACCCCCCGGGCCCTGGTGGCAGGCGCCCCCCAAGAGACCCAGTACTTC. Translation gives CASTPRALVAGAPQETQYF. The chain uses TRBV27 and TRBJ2-5, with D unresolved. Germline-derived CDR1 and CDR2 are MNHEY and SMNVEV (reference sequence). The CDR3 has 19 residues. Trimming removed 7 bases from V and 1 base from J, with 28 bases in between.

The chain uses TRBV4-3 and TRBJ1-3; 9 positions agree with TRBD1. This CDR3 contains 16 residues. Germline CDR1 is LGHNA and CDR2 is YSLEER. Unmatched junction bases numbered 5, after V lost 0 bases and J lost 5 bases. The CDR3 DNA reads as TGCGCCAGCAGCCAAGACCTCGGGACAGGGAGAAACACCATATATTTT. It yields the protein CASSQDLGTGRNTIYF.

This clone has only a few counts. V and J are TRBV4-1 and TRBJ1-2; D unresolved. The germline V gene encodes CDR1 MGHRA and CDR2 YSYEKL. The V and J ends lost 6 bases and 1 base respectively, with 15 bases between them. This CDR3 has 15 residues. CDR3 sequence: CASREAAESNYGYTF. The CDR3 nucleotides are TGCGCCAGCAGGGAGGCGGCAGAGAGTAACTATGGCTACACCTTC.

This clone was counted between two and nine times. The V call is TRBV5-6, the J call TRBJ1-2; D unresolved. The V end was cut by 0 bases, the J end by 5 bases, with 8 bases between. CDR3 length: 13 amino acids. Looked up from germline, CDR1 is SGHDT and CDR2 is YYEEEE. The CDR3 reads CASSLANPYGYTF. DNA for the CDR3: TGTGCCAGCAGCTTGGCGAATCCTTATGGCTACACCTTC.

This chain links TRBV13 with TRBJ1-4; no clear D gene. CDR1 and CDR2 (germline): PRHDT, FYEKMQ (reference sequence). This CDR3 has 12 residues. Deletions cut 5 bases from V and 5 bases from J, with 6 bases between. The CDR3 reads CASSPTNEKLFF. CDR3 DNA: TGTGCCAGCAGCCCTACAAATGAAAAACTGTTTTTT.

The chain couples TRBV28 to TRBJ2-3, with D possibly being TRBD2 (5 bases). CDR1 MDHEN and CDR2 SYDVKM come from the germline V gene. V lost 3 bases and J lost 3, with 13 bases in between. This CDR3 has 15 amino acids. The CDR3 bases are TGTGCCAGCAGTTTTCTATACGGGATGACAGATACGCAGTATTTT. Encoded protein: CASSFLYGMTDTQYF.

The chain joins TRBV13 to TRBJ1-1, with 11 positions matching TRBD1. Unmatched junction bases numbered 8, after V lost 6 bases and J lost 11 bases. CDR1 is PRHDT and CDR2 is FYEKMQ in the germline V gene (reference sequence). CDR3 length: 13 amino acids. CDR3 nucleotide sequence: TGTGCCAGCAGGTCGGACAGGGGGCCGGAGGCTTTCTTT. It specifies CASRSDRGPEAFF. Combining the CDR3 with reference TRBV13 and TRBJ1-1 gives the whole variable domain AAGVIQSPRHLIKEKRETATLKCYPIPRHDTVYWYQQGPGQDPQFLISFYEKMQSDKGSIPDRFSAQQFSDYHSELNMSSLELGDSALYFCASRSDRGPEAFFGQGTRLTVV.

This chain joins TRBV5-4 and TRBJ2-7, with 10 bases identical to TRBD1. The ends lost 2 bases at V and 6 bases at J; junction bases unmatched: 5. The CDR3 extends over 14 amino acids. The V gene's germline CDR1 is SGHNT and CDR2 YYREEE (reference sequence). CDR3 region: CASSFGDRGIEQYF. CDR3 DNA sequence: TGTGCCAGCAGCTTCGGGGACAGGGGCATCGAGCAGTACTTC.

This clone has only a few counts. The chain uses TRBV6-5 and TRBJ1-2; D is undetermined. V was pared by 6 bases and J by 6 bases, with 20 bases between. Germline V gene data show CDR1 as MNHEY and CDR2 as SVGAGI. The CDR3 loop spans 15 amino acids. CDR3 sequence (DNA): TGTGCCAGCAGCCCGAGGGATGGGATGAGGGATGGCTACACCTTC. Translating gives CASSPRDGMRDGYTF.

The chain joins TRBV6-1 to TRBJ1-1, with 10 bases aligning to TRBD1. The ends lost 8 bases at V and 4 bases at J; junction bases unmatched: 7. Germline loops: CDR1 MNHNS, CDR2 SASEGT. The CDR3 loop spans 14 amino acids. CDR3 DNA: TGTGCCAGCTACGGGACAGGGGCCGGCACTGAAGCTTTCTTT. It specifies CASYGTGAGTEAFF.

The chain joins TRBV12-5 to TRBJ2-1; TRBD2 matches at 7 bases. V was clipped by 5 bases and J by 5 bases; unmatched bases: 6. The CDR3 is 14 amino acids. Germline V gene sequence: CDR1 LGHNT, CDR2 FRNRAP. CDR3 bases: TGTGCTAGTGGTCTGGATCTAGCGGACAATGAGCAGTTCTTC. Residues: CASGLDLADNEQFF.